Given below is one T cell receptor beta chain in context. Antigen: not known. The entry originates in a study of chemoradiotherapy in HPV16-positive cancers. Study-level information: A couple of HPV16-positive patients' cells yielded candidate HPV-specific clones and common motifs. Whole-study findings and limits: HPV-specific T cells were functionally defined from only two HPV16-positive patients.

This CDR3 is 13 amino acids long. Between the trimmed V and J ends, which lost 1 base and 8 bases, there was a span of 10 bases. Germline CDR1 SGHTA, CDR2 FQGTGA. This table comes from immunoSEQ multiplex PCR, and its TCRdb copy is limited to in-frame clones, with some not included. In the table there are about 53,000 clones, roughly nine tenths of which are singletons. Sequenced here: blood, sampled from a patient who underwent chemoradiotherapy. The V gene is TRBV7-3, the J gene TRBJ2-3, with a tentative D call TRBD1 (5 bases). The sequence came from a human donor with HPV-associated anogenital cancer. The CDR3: CASSLSGASTQYF. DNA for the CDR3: TGTGCCAGCAGCTTAAGTGGGGCCAGTACGCAGTATTTT.